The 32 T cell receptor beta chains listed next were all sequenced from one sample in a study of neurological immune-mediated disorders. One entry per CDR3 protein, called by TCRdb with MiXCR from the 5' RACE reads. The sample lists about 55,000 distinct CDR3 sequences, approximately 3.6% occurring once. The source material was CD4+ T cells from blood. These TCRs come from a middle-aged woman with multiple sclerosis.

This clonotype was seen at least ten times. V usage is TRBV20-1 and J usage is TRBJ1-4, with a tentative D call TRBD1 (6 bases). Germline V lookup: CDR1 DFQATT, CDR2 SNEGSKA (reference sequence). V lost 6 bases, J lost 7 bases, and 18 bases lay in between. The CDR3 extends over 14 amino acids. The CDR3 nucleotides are TGCAGTGCGAGGGGGGGGGGCTGGGGTGAAAAACTGTTTTTT. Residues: CSARGGGWGEKLFF.

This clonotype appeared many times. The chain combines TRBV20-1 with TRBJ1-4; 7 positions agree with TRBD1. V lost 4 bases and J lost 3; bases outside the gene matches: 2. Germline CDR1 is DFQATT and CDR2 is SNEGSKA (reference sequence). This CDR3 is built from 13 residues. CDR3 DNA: TGCAGTGCTAAGACAGGGTCTAATGAAAAACTGTTTTTT. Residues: CSAKTGSNEKLFF.

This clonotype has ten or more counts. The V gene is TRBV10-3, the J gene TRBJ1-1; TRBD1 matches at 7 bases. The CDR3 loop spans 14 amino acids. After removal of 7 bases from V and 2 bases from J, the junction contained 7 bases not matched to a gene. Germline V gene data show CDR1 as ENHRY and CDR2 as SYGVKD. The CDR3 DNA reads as TGTGCCATCACCCCGACAGGGTCCAACACTGAAGCTTTCTTT. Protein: CAITPTGSNTEAFF.

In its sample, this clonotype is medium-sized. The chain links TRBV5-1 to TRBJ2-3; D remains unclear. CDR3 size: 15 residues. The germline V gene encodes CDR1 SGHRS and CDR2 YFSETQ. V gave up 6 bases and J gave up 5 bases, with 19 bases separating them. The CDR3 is CASTAGGALEDTQYF. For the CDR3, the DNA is TGCGCCAGCACTGCAGGCGGCGCCCTTGAAGATACGCAGTATTTT.

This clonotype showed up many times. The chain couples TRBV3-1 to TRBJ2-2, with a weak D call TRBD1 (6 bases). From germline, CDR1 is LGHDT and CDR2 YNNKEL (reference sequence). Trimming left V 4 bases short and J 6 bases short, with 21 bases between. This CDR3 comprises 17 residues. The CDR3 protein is CASSLPMGGGQAGELFF. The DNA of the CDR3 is TGTGCCAGCAGCCTCCCGATGGGTGGGGGCCAGGCCGGGGAGCTGTTTTTT.

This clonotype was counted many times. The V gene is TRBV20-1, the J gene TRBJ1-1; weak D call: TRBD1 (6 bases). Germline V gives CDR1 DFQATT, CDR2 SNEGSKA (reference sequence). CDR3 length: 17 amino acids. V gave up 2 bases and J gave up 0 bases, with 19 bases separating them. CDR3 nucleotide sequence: TGCAGTGCTAGACTCAGGGGCGCTAAATTAATGAACACTGAAGCTTTCTTT. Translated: CSARLRGAKLMNTEAFF.

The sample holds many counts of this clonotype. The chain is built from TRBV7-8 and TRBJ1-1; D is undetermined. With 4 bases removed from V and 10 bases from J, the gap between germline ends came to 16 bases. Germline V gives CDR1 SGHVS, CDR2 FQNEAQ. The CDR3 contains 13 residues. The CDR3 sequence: CASSYRSERVAFF. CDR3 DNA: TGTGCCAGCAGCTACCGGAGTGAAAGAGTAGCTTTCTTT.

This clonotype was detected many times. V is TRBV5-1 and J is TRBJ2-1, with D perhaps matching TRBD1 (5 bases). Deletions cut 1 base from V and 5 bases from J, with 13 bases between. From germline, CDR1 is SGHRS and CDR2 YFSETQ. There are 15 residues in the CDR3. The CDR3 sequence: CASSLTGATNNEQFF. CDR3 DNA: TGCGCCAGCAGCTTGACTGGGGCGACAAACAATGAGCAGTTCTTC.

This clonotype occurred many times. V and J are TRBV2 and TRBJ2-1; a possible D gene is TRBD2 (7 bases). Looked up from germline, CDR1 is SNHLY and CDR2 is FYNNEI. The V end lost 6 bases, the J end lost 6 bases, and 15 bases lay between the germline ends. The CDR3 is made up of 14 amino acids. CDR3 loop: CASSFRGAPNEQFF. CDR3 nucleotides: TGTGCCAGCAGCTTCCGGGGGGCGCCCAATGAGCAGTTCTTC.

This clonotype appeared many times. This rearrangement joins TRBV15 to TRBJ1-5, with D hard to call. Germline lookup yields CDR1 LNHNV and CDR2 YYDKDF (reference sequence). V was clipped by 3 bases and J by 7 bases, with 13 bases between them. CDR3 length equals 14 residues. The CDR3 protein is CATSRQLSGQPQHF. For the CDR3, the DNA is TGTGCCACCAGCAGGCAGTTGTCGGGGCAGCCCCAGCATTTT.

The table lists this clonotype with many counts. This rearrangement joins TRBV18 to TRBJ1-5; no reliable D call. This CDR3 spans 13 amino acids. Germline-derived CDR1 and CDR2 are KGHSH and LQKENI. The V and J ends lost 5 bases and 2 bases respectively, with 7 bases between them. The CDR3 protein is CASSGRGNQPQHF. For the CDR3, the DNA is TGTGCCAGCTCAGGGAGGGGCAATCAGCCCCAGCATTTT.

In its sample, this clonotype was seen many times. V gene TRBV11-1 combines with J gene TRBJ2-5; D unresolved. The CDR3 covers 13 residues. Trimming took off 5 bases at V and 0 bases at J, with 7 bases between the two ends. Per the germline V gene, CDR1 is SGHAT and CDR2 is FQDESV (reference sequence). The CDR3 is CASSGSYQETQYF. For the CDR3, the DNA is TGTGCCAGCAGCGGCTCGTACCAAGAGACCCAGTACTTC.

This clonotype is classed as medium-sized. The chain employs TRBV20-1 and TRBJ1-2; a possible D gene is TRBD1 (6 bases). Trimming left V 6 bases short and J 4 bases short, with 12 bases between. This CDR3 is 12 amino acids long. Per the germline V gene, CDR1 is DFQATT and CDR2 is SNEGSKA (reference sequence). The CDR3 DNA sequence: TGCAGTGCGCCGGACAGCCGCTATGGCTACACCTTC. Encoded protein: CSAPDSRYGYTF.

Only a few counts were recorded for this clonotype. The CDR3 DNA is TGTGCCAGTAGTTCGACGGGACAGGGATTATACGAGCAGTACTTC. Amino acids: CASSSTGQGLYEQYF. This chain joins TRBV19 and TRBJ2-7; 9 bases match TRBD1. CDR3 length: 15 residues. Germline trimming cut 5 bases from V and 4 bases from J; bases unmatched to any gene: 9. Germline loops: CDR1 LNHDA, CDR2 SQIVND (reference sequence). Variable domain in full (rest from reference TRBV19 and TRBJ2-7): DGGITQSPKYLFRKEGQNVTLSCEQNLNHDAMYWYRQDPGQGLRLIYYSQIVNDFQKGDIAEGYSVSREKKESFPLTVTSAQKNPTAFYLCASSSTGQGLYEQYFGPGTRLTVT.

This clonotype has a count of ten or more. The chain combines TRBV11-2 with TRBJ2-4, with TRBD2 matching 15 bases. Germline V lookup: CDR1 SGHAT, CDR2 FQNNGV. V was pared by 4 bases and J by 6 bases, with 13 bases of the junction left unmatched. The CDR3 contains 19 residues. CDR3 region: CASSSPLGLAGGPGNIQYF. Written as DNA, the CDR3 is TGTGCCAGCAGCTCTCCCCTAGGACTAGCGGGGGGGCCCGGAAACATTCAGTACTTC.

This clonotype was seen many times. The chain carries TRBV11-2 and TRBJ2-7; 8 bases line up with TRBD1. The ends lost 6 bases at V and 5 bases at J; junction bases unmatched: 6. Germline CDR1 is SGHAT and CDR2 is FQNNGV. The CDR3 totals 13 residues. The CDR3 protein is CASRGTGAHEQYF. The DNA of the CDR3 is TGTGCCAGCAGGGGGACAGGTGCCCACGAGCAGTACTTC.

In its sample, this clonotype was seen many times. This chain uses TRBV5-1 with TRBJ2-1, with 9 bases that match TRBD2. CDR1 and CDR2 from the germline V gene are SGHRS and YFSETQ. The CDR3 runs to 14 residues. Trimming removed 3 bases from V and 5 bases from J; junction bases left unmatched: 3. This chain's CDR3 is CASSWGTSNNEQFF. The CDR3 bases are TGCGCCAGCAGCTGGGGGACTAGCAACAATGAGCAGTTCTTC.

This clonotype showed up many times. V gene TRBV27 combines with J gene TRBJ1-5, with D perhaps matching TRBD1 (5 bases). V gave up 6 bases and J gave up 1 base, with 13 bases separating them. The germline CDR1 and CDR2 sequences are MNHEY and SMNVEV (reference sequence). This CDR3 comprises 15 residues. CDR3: CASRWDGGSNQPQHF. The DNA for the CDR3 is TGTGCCAGCAGATGGGACGGTGGGAGCAATCAGCCCCAGCATTTT.

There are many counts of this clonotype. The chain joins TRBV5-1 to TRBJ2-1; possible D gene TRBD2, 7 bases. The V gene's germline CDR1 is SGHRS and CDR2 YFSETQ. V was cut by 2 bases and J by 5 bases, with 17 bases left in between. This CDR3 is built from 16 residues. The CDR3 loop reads CASSFPAGALNNEQFF. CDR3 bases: TGCGCCAGCAGCTTTCCGGCGGGGGCGCTGAACAATGAGCAGTTCTTC.

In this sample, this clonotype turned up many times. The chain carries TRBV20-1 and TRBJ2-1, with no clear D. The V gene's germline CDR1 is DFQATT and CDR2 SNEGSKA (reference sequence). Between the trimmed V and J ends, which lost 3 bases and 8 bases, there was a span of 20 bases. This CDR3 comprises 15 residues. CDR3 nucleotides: TGCAGTGCTAGGTTCGACCTCAAGGGTGGCGATGAGCAGTTCTTC. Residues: CSARFDLKGGDEQFF.

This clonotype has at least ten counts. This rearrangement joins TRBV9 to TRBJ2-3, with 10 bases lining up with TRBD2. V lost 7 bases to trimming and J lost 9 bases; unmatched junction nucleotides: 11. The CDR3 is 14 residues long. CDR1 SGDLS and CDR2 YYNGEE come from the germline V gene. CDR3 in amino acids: CASAGSGTSDTQYF. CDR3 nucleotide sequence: TGTGCCAGCGCCGGCTCAGGGACTAGCGACACGCAGTATTTT.

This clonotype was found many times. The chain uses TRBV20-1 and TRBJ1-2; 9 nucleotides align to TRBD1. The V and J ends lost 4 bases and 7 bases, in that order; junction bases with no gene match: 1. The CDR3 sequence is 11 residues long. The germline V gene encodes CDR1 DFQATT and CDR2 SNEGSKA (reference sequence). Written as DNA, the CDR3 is TGCAGTGCTACGACAGGGGGTGGCTACACCTTC. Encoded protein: CSATTGGGYTF.

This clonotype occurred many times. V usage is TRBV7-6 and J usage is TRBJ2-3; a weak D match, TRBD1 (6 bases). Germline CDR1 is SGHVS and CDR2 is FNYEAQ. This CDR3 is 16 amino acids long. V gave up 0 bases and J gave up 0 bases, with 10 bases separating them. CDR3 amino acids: CASSLARQVSTDTQYF. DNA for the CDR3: TGTGCCAGCAGCTTAGCGCGACAGGTTAGCACAGATACGCAGTATTTT.

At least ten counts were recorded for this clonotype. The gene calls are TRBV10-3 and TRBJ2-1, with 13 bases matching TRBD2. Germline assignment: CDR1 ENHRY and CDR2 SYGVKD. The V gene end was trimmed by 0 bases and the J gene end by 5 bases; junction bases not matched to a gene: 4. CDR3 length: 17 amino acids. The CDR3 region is CAISESGTSGVDNEQFF. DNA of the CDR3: TGTGCCATCAGTGAGTCTGGGACTAGCGGGGTGGACAATGAGCAGTTCTTC.

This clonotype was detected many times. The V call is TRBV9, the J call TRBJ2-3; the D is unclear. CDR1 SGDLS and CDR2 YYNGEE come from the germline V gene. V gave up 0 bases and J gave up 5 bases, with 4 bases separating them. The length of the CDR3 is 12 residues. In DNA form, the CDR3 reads TGTGCCAGCAGCGTAGATCGAGATACGCAGTATTTT. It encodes CASSVDRDTQYF. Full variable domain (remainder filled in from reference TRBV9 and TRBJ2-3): DSGVTQTPKHLITATGQRVTLRCSPRSGDLSVYWYQQSLDQGLQFLIQYYNGEERAKGNILERFSAQQFPDLHSELNLSSLELGDSALYFCASSVDRDTQYFGPGTRLTVL.

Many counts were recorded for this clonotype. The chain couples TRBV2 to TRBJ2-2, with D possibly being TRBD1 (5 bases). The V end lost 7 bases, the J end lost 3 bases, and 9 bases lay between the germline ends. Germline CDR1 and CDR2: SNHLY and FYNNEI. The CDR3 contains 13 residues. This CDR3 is CASKGSYTGELFF. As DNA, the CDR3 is TGTGCCAGCAAGGGGTCCTACACCGGGGAGCTGTTTTTT.

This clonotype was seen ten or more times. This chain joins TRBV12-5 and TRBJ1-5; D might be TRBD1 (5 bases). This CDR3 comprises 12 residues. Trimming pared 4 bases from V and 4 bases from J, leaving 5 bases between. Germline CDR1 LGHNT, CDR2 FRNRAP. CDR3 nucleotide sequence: TGTGCTAGTGGTTGGGGGAATCAGCCCCAGCATTTT. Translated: CASGWGNQPQHF.

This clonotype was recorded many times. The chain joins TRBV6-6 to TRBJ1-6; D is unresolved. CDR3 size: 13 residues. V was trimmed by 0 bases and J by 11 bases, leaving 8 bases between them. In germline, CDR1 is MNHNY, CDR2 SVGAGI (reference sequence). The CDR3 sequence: CASSYSPGAPLHF. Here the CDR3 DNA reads TGTGCCAGCAGTTACTCCCCTGGAGCACCCCTCCACTTT.

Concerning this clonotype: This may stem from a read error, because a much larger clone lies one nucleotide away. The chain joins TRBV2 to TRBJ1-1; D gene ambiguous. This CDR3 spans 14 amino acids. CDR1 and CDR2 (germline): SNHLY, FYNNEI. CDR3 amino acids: CVSRIGTMNTEAFF. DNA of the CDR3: TGTGTCAGCAGGATCGGCACGATGAACACTGAAGCTTTCTTT.

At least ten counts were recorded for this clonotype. The CDR3 DNA is TGTGCCAGTACAGGGTGGAACTATGGCTACACCTTC. It specifies CASTGWNYGYTF. J is TRBJ1-2 and V is TRBV6-1; a weak D match, TRBD1 (6 bases). Between the trimmed V and J ends, which lost 9 bases and 2 bases, there was a span of 10 bases. The CDR3 covers 12 residues. The germline V gene encodes CDR1 MNHNS and CDR2 SASEGT.

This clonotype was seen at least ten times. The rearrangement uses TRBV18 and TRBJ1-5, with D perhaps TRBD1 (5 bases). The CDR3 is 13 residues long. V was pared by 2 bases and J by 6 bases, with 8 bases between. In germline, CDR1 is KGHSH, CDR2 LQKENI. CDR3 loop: CASSPGDAQPQHF. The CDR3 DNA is TGTGCCAGCTCACCAGGGGACGCTCAGCCCCAGCATTTT.

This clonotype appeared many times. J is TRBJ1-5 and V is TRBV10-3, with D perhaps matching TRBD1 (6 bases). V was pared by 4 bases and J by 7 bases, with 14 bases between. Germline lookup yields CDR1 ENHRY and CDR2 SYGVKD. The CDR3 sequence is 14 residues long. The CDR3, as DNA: TGTGCCATCAGTGGAGGCAGGGGAGAACAGCCCCAGCATTTT. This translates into CAISGGRGEQPQHF.